This T cell receptor (beta chain) was recorded in a study of CD8+ T cells in alopecia areata. As for the study in general: The drug, tofacitinib, lasted 6 to 18 months, followed by 6 months off drug. For treated patients, severity scores reflected the percentage of scalp area affected.

This CDR3 comprises 12 residues. V lost 2 bases and J 11 bases, leaving 15 bases between the germline ends. Germline CDR1 and CDR2: GTSNPN and SVGIG (reference sequence). Documented treatment: oral pan-JAK inhibitor, 5-10 mg twice daily. The authors sorted CD4+ and CD8+ T cells from PBMCs. The authors extracted RNA and reverse transcribed it into cDNA as the sequencing template. Here immunoSEQ multiplex PCR was the method, and the copy in TCRdb shows in-frame clones only, minus some. The sample has 200,000 to 250,000 clones; 50% to 60% are singletons. The table lists this clone with a count of one. The specimen was CD4+ T cells sorted from blood, collected at week 4, from a patient treated with tofacitinib. This TCR was recovered from a human donor with alopecia areata. The genes are TRBV30 and TRBJ1-1; D may be TRBD1 (6 bases). The DNA of the CDR3 is TGTGCCTGGAGTCATGTACAGGGTCCCGCTTTCTTT. Translated, it gives CAWSHVQGPAFF.